Below, 23 T cell receptor beta chains from the same sample are listed, as sequenced in a study of cytomegalovirus exposure and HLA in healthy donors. Measured with immunoSEQ multiplex PCR; TCRdb has only the in-frame clones, and not every one. The sample carries over 55,000 clones, around 96% recorded once. Sequencing input: PBMCs. These receptors were obtained from a man aged 18 to 29 in good health and CMV-seronegative.

This clone has more than one count but fewer than ten. The genes are TRBV10-1 and TRBJ2-7; tentative D call: TRBD1 (6 bases). Germline CDR1 and CDR2: WNHNN and SYGVQD (reference sequence). V lost 6 bases to trimming and J lost 5 bases, with 11 bases between them. The CDR3 runs 12 residues. The CDR3 DNA sequence: TGCGCCAGCAGAAACAGGGTCCACGAGCAGTACTTC. Translation gives CASRNRVHEQYF.

The V and J genes are TRBV11-2 and TRBJ2-1, with 10 bases aligning to TRBD2. Germline CDR1 SGHAT, CDR2 FQNNGV. This CDR3 spans 15 amino acids. V trimming: 4 bases; J trimming: 3 bases; junction bases outside the gene matches: 3. CDR3 loop: CASSSGLAVYNEQFF. The CDR3 region has the DNA TGTGCCAGCAGCTCCGGACTAGCGGTCTACAATGAGCAGTTCTTC.

The chain is built from TRBV19 and TRBJ1-1; 7 bases match TRBD1. The V gene's germline CDR1 is LNHDA and CDR2 SQIVND (reference sequence). J was trimmed by 5 bases and V by 5 bases; bases with no gene match: 5. The CDR3 totals 13 residues. The CDR3 sequence: CASSSGGWTEAFF. The CDR3 DNA is TGTGCCAGTAGTTCAGGGGGGTGGACTGAAGCTTTCTTT.

The V call is TRBV11-2, the J call TRBJ2-3, with TRBD2 matching 11 bases. CDR1 is SGHAT, CDR2 FQNNGV, per germline. The CDR3 contains 15 residues. J gave up 3 bases and V 3 bases, and 2 bases lay outside the gene matches. The CDR3, as DNA: TGTGCCAGCAGCTTTAGCGGGAGGGGGACAGATACGCAGTATTTT. Translating gives CASSFSGRGTDTQYF.

The chain links TRBV27 to TRBJ2-7; TRBD1 matches 7 bases. CDR1 and CDR2 from the germline V gene are MNHEY and SMNVEV (reference sequence). The V segment lost 10 bases and the J segment 3 bases; nucleotides outside the gene matches: 6. CDR3 length: 12 residues. CDR3 residues: CATWDSRYEQYF. The CDR3 nucleotides are TGTGCCACTTGGGACAGCCGCTACGAGCAGTACTTC.

This chain uses TRBV27 with TRBJ1-2, with a possible D match to TRBD1 (5 bases). CDR1 is MNHEY, CDR2 SMNVEV, per germline (reference sequence). The V end lost 6 bases, the J end lost 5 bases, and 19 bases lay between the germline ends. CDR3 length equals 15 residues. Here the CDR3 reads CASRGWDLGGYGYTF. The CDR3, as DNA: TGTGCCAGCAGGGGATGGGACCTCGGGGGGTATGGCTACACCTTC.

The chain is built from TRBV28 and TRBJ2-6; possibly TRBD2 for D (7 bases). Germline lookup yields CDR1 MDHEN and CDR2 SYDVKM. This CDR3 comprises 15 residues. Trimming removed 6 bases from V and 4 bases from J, with 13 bases in between. The CDR3 here is CASSPRGAGANVLTF. The DNA of the CDR3 is TGTGCCAGCAGCCCCCGGGGGGCCGGGGCCAACGTCCTGACTTTC.

This chain uses TRBV7-9 with TRBJ2-7; tentatively, D is TRBD2 (5 bases). The CDR3 has 14 amino acids. CDR1 and CDR2 (germline): SEHNR, FQNEAQ (reference sequence). V dropped 5 bases and J dropped 2 bases, with 13 bases sitting between them. The CDR3, as DNA: TGTGCCAGCAGCGGAGAGGGAGCGACCTACGAGCAGTACTTC. This translates into CASSGEGATYEQYF.

This clone came up once. The chain carries TRBV9 and TRBJ1-2; 9 positions agree with TRBD1. This CDR3 contains 16 residues. Trimming took 0 bases from V and 0 from J; bases not matched to a gene: 3. The germline V gene has CDR1 SGDLS and CDR2 YYNGEE. Here the CDR3 reads CASSVARTGANYGYTF. The CDR3 DNA reads TGTGCCAGCAGCGTAGCCCGGACAGGGGCTAACTATGGCTACACCTTC. The full variable domain, completed using reference TRBV9 and TRBJ1-2, is DSGVTQTPKHLITATGQRVTLRCSPRSGDLSVYWYQQSLDQGLQFLIQYYNGEERAKGNILERFSAQQFPDLHSELNLSSLELGDSALYFCASSVARTGANYGYTFGSGTRLTVV.

V gene TRBV29-1 combines with J gene TRBJ1-1, with a weak D call TRBD1 (5 bases). Germline V gene sequence: CDR1 SQVTM, CDR2 ANQGSEA. The CDR3 contains 15 residues. Trimming removed 4 bases at V and 0 bases at J, with 15 bases between. CDR3 sequence (DNA): TGCAGCGTTGCGGGAGGGTGGGGGATGAACACTGAAGCTTTCTTT. It is translated as CSVAGGWGMNTEAFF.

This clone was observed a single time. The gene calls are TRBV4-1 and TRBJ2-1; perhaps TRBD2 as D (5 bases). The V and J ends lost 1 base and 15 bases respectively, with 13 bases between them. This CDR3 has 12 amino acids. Germline CDR1 MGHRA, CDR2 YSYEKL. This CDR3 reads CASSQVGGRPFF. The CDR3 DNA reads TGCGCCAGCAGCCAAGTCGGTGGGAGACCGTTCTTC.

The V gene is TRBV28, the J gene TRBJ2-7, with TRBD2 matching 9 bases. The CDR3 loop spans 17 amino acids. CDR1 is MDHEN and CDR2 is SYDVKM in the germline V gene. The J segment lost 5 bases and the V segment lost 6 bases, leaving 17 bases of the junction unmatched. CDR3 in amino acids: CASREPLHSGRRDEQYF. The CDR3 nucleotides are TGTGCCAGCAGGGAACCCCTCCATAGCGGGAGAAGGGACGAGCAGTACTTC. Full variable domain (rest looked up from reference TRBV28 and TRBJ2-7): DVKVTQSSRYLVKRTGEKVFLECVQDMDHENMFWYRQDPGLGLRLIYFSYDVKMKEKGDIPEGYSVSREKKERFSLILESASTNQTSMYLCASREPLHSGRRDEQYFGPGTRLTVT.

J is TRBJ2-5 and V is TRBV15; TRBD2 might be the D (6 bases). Deletions cut 1 base from V and 0 bases from J, with 9 bases between. The germline V gene encodes CDR1 LNHNV and CDR2 YYDKDF (reference sequence). The CDR3 is 15 amino acids. CDR3 bases: TGTGCCACCAGCAGAGGTAGCGGAGACCAAGAGACCCAGTACTTC. This sequence encodes CATSRGSGDQETQYF.

This rearrangement joins TRBV6-5 to TRBJ1-3; D not certain. CDR3 length equals 15 residues. V was trimmed by 4 bases and J by 0 bases, leaving 10 bases between them. The germline gives CDR1 MNHEY, CDR2 SVGAGI. The DNA for the CDR3 is TGTGCCAGCAGTTCCCCTTGGAGCTCTGGAAACACCATATATTTT. Protein sequence: CASSSPWSSGNTIYF.

The V gene is TRBV7-9, the J gene TRBJ1-1; D not certain. The V end lost 6 bases, the J end lost 7 bases, and 6 bases lay between the germline ends. The CDR3 length is 10 residues. Germline values: CDR1 SEHNR, CDR2 FQNEAQ (reference sequence). DNA of the CDR3: TGTGCCAGCAGTACTTATGAAGCTTTCTTT. Translating gives CASSTYEAFF.

This chain links TRBV4-2 with TRBJ2-6; D is unclear. V shed 5 bases and J shed 5 bases, with 22 bases lying between them. CDR3 size: 18 residues. CDR1 is LGHNA and CDR2 is YNFKEQ in the germline V gene. CDR3 DNA: TGTGCCAGCAGCGAATCACTCAGGTTACAAAGTCGGGCCAACGTCCTGACTTTC. It is translated as CASSESLRLQSRANVLTF.

This rearrangement joins TRBV27 to TRBJ2-7; TRBD1 might be the D (5 bases). Germline V gene sequence: CDR1 MNHEY, CDR2 SMNVEV (reference sequence). Trimming left V 5 bases short and J 3 bases short, with 14 bases between. The CDR3 spans 14 residues. CDR3 in DNA: TGTGCCAGCAGTACAGGCTTAGCCTTCTACGAGCAGTACTTC. This sequence encodes CASSTGLAFYEQYF.

J is TRBJ2-7 and V is TRBV4-3; 7 positions match TRBD2. Germline CDR1 and CDR2: LGHNA and YSLEER. V lost 1 base and J lost 7; bases outside the gene matches: 13. CDR3 length: 16 residues. The CDR3 bases are TGCGCCAGCAGCCAAGGGTTAACTAGCGCCACTCGGGAGCAGTACTTC. Translated, it gives CASSQGLTSATREQYF.

The chain uses TRBV5-1 and TRBJ2-3; possibly TRBD1 for D (6 bases). V was pared by 4 bases and J by 4 bases, with 13 bases between. CDR1 is SGHRS and CDR2 is YFSETQ in the germline V gene. The CDR3 runs 14 residues. The CDR3 sequence is CASSPTGFPDTQYF. The CDR3 DNA reads TGCGCCAGCAGCCCAACAGGGTTCCCAGATACGCAGTATTTT.

The rearrangement uses TRBV5-6 and TRBJ2-2; 10 nucleotides agree with TRBD2. V shed 0 bases and J 2 bases; nucleotides not matched to a gene: 1. CDR1 and CDR2 (germline): SGHDT, YYEEEE. CDR3 length: 16 residues. CDR3: CASSLGTSGNTGELFF. Here the CDR3 DNA reads TGTGCCAGCAGCTTGGGGACTAGCGGAAACACCGGGGAGCTGTTTTTT.

The chain is built from TRBV11-1 and TRBJ2-3, with 7 nucleotides matching TRBD2. The CDR3 is made up of 14 amino acids. J lost 6 bases, V lost 3 bases, and 6 bases had no gene match. Germline V gene sequence: CDR1 SGHAT, CDR2 FQDESV (reference sequence). This CDR3 reads CASSLERGVDTQYF. CDR3 DNA: TGTGCCAGCAGCTTGGAGCGGGGCGTCGATACGCAGTATTTT.

V gene TRBV30 combines with J gene TRBJ1-1, with D hard to call. CDR1 and CDR2 (germline): GTSNPN, SVGIG (reference sequence). CDR3 size: 15 residues. V was clipped by 0 bases and J by 5 bases, with 16 bases between them. CDR3 nucleotide sequence: TGTGCCTGGAGTGTACTGCGACTCCGGAATACTGAAGCTTTCTTT. Protein: CAWSVLRLRNTEAFF. Looking up the rest from reference TRBV30 and TRBJ1-1 gives the full variable domain: SQTIHQWPATLVQPVGSPLSLECTVEGTSNPNLYWYRQAAGRGLQLLFYSVGIGQISSEVPQNLSASRPQDRQFILSSKKLLLSDSGFYLCAWSVLRLRNTEAFFGQGTRLTVV.

The rearrangement joins TRBV5-4 to TRBJ2-3; the D gene is possibly TRBD2 (6 bases). V lost 0 bases and J lost 3, with 11 bases in between. The germline CDR1 and CDR2 sequences are SGHNT and YYREEE (reference sequence). This CDR3 has 15 residues. The CDR3 bases are TGTGCCAGCAGCTTGGGGCCGGGAGAGACAGATACGCAGTATTTT. Its translation: CASSLGPGETDTQYF.